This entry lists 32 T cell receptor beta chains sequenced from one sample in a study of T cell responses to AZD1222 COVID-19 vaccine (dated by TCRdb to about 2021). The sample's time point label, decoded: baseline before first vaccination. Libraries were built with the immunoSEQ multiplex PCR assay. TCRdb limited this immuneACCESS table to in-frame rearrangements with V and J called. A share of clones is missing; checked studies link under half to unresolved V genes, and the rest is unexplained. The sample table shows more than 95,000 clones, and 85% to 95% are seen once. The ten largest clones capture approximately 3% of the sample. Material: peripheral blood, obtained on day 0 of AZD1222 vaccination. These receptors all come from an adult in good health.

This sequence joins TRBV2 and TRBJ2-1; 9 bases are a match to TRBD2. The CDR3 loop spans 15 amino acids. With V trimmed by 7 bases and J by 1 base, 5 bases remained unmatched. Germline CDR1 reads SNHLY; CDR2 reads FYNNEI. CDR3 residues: CASTVSGGSYNEQFF. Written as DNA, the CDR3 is TGTGCCAGCACGGTTAGCGGGGGTTCCTACAATGAGCAGTTCTTC.

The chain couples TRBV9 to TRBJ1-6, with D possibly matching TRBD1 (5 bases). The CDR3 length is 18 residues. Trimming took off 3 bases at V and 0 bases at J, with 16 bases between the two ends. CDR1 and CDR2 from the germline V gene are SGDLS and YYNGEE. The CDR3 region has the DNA TGTGCCAGCAGCGAAGGGGATGGCTTTAGCTCCTATAATTCACCCCTCCACTTT. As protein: CASSEGDGFSSYNSPLHF.

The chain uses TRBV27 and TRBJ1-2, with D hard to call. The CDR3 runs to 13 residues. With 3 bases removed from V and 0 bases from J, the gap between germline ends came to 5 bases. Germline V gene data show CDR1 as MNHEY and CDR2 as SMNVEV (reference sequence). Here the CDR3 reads CASSFGPNYGYTF. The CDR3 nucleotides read TGTGCCAGCAGTTTTGGCCCTAACTATGGCTACACCTTC.

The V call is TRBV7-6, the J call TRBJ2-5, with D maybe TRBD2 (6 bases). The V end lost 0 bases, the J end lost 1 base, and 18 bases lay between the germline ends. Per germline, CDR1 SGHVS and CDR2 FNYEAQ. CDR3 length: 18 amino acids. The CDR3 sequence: CASSLAPPGSRTQETQYF. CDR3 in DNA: TGTGCCAGCAGCTTAGCGCCCCCCGGGAGCAGAACCCAAGAGACCCAGTACTTC. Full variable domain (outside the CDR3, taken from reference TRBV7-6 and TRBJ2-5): GAGVSQSPRYKVTKRGQDVALRCDPISGHVSLYWYRQALGQGPEFLTYFNYEAQQDKSGLPNDRFSAERPEGSISTLTIQRTEQRDSAMYRCASSLAPPGSRTQETQYFGPGTRLLVL.

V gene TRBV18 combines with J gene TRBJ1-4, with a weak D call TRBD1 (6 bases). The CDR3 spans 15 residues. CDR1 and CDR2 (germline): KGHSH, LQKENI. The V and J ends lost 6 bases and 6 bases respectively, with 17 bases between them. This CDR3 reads CASSGTRTDHEKLFF. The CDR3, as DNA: TGTGCCAGCTCGGGTACACGGACAGACCATGAAAAACTGTTTTTT.

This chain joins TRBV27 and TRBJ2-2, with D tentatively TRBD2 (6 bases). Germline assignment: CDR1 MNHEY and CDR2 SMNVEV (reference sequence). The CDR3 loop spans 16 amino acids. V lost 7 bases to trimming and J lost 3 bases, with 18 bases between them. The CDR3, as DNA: TGTGCCAGCAAGGACGGGAGAAAGGGCGACACCGGGGAGCTGTTTTTT. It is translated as CASKDGRKGDTGELFF.

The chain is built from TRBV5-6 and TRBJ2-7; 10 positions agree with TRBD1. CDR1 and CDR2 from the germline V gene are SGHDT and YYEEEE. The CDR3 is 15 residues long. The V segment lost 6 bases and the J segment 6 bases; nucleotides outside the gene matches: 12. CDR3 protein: CASNTKPGQGIEQYF. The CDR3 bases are TGTGCCAGCAACACCAAGCCGGGACAGGGGATCGAGCAGTACTTC.

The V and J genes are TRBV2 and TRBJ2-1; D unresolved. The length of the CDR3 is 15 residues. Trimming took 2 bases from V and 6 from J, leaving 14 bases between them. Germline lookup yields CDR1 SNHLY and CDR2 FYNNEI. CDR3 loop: CASSEIGEGPNEQFF. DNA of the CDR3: TGTGCCAGCAGTGAAATCGGAGAAGGCCCCAATGAGCAGTTCTTC.

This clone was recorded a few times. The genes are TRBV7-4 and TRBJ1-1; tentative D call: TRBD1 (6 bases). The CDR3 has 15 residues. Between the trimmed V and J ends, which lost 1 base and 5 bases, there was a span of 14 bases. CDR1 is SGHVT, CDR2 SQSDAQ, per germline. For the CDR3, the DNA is TGTGCCAGCAGCTTAGTTCAGGGGCGGAGGACTGAAGCTTTCTTT. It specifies CASSLVQGRRTEAFF.

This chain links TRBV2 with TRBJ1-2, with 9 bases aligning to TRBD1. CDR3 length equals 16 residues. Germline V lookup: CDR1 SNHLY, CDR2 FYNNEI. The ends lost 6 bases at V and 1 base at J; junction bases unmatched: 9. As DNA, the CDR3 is TGTGCCAGCAGCGCGGACAGGGGACCATATAACTATGGCTACACCTTC. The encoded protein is CASSADRGPYNYGYTF.

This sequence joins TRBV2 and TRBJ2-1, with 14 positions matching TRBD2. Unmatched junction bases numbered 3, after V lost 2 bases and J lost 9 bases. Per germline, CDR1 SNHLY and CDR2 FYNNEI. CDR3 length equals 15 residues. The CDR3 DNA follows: TGTGCCAGCAGTGAACGGACTAGCGGGAGGATTGAGCAGTTCTTC. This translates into CASSERTSGRIEQFF.

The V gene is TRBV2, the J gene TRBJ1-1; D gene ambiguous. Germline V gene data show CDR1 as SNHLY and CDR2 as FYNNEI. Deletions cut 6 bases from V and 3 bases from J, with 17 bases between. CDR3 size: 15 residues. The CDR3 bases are TGTGCCAGCAGGAAGGTTCCCCTCGATGACACTGAAGCTTTCTTT. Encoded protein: CASRKVPLDDTEAFF.

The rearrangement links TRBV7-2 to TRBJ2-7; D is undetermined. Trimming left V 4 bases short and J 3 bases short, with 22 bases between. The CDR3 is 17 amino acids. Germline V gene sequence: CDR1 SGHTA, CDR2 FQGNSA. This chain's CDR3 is CASSSGRELLLSYEQYF. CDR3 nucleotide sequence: TGTGCCAGCAGCTCTGGTAGGGAACTGTTACTGAGCTACGAGCAGTACTTC. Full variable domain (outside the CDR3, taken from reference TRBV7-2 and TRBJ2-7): GAGVSQSPSNKVTEKGKDVELRCDPISGHTALYWYRQSLGQGLEFLIYFQGNSAPDKSGLPSDRFSAERTGGSVSTLTIQRTQQEDSAVYLCASSSGRELLLSYEQYFGPGTRLTVT.

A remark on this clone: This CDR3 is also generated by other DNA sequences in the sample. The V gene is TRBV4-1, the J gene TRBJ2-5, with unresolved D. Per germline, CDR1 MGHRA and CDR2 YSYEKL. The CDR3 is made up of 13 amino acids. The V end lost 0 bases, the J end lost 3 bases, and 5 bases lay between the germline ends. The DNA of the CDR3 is TGCGCCAGCAGCCAAGATTCGGAAGAGACCCAGTACTTC. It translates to CASSQDSEETQYF.

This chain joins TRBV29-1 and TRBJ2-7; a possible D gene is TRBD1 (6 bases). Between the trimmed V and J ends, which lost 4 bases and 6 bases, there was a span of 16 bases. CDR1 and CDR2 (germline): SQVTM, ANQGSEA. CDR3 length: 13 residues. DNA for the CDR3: TGCAGCGTTGGTCCAGGGGCCCCCTTCGAGCAGTACTTC. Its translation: CSVGPGAPFEQYF.

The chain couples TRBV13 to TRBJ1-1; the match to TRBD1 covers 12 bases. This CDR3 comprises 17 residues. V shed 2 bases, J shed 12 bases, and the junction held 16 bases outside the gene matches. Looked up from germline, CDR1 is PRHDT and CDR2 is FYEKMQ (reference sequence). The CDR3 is CASSLSRDRGLRKETFF. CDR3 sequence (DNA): TGTGCCAGCAGCTTATCCCGGGACAGGGGGCTCCGGAAAGAAACTTTCTTT.

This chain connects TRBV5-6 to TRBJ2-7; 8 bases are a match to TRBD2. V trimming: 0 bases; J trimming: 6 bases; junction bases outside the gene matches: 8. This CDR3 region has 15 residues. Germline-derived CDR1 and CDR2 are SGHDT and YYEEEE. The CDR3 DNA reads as TGTGCCAGCAGCTTGGCCGGGACTAGTTTGGTCGAGCAGTACTTC. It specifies CASSLAGTSLVEQYF.

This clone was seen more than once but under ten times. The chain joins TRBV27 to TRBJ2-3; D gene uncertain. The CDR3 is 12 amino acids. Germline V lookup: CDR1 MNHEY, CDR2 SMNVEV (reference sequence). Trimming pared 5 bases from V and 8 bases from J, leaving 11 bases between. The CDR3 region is CASSPHMGTQYF. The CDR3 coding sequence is TGTGCCAGCAGTCCGCACATGGGTACGCAGTATTTT.

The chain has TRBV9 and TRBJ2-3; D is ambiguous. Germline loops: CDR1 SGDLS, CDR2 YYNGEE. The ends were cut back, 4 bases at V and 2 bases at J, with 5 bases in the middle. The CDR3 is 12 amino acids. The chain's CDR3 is CASSPTTDTQYF. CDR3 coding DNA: TGTGCCAGCAGCCCCACCACAGATACGCAGTATTTT.

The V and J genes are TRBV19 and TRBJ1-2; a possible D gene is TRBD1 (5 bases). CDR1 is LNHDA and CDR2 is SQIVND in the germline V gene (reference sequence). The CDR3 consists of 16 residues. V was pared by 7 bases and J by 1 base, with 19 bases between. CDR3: CASTRGVSGYNYGYTF. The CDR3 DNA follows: TGTGCCAGTACCAGAGGGGTGTCAGGGTATAACTATGGCTACACCTTC.

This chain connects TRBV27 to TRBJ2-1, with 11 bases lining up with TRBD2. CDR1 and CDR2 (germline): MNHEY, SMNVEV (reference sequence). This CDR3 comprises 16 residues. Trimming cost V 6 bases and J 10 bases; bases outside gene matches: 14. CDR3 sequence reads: CASSLLAGGLTGEQFF. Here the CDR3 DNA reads TGTGCCAGCAGCCTCCTAGCGGGAGGACTTACAGGGGAGCAGTTCTTC.

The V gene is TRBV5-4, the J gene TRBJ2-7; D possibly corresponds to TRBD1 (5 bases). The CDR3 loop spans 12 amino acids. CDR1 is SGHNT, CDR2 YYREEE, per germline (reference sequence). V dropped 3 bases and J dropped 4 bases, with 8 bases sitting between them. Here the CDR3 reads CASSSGPYEQYF. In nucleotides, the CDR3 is TGTGCCAGCAGCTCAGGGCCGTACGAGCAGTACTTC.

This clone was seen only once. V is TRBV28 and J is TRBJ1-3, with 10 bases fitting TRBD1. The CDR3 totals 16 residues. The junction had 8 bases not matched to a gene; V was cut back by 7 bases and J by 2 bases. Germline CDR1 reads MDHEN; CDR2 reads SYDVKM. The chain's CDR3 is CASTQTGTGAGNTIYF. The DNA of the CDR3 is TGTGCCAGCACTCAAACCGGGACAGGGGCTGGAAACACCATATATTTT.

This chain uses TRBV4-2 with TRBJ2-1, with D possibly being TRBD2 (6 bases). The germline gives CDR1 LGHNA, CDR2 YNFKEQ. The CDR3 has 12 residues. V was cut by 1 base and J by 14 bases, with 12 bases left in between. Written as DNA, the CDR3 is TGTGCCAGCAGCCAAGGGGGCGGGATAAAGTTCTTC. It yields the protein CASSQGGGIKFF.

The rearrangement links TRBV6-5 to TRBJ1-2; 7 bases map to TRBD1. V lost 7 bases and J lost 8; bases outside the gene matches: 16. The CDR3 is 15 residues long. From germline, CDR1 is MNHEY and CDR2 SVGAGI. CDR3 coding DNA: TGTGCCAGCATTAAAATCGACGGGACAGCCGCGGGCTACACCTTC. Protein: CASIKIDGTAAGYTF.

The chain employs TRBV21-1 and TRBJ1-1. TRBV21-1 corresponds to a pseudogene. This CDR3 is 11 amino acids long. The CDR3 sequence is CASRPLRSAFF. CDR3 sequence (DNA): TGTGCCAGCAGACCCCTGAGGTCAGCTTTCTTT.

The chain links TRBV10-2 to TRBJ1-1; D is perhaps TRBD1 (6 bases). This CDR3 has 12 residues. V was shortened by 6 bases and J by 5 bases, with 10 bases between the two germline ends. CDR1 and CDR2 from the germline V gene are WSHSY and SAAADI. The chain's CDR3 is CASRWGPTEAFF. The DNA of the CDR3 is TGCGCCAGCAGGTGGGGGCCTACTGAAGCTTTCTTT.

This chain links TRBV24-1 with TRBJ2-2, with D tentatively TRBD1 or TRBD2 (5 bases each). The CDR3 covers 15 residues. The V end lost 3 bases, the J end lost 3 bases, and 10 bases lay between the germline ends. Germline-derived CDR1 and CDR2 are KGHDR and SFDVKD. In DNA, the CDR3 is TGTGCCACCAGTGATCCGGGACGGCACACCGGGGAGCTGTTTTTT. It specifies CATSDPGRHTGELFF.

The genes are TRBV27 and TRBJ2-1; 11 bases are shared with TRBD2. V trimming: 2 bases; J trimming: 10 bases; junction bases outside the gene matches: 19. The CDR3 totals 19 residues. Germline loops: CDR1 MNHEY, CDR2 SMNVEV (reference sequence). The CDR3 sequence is CASSLPIGGVAGGPKEQFF. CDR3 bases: TGTGCCAGCAGTTTACCAATCGGGGGGGTAGCGGGAGGGCCGAAAGAGCAGTTCTTC.

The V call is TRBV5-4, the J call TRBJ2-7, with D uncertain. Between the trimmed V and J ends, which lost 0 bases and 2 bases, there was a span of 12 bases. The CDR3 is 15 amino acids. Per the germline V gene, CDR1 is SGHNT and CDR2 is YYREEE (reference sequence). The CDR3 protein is CASSLDSQGTYEQYF. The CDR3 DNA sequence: TGTGCCAGCAGCTTGGACAGCCAAGGGACCTACGAGCAGTACTTC. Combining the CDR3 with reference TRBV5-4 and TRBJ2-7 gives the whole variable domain ETGVTQSPTHLIKTRGQQVTLRCSSQSGHNTVSWYQQALGQGPQFIFQYYREEENGRGNFPPRFSGLQFPNYSSELNVNALELDDSALYLCASSLDSQGTYEQYFGPGTRLTVT.

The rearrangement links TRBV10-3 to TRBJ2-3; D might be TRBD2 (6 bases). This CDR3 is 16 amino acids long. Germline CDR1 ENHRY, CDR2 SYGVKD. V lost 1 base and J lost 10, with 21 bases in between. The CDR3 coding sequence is TGTGCCATCAGTGAGTGGGGACGGGAGAAGGACGGAGCGCAGTATTTT. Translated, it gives CAISEWGREKDGAQYF.

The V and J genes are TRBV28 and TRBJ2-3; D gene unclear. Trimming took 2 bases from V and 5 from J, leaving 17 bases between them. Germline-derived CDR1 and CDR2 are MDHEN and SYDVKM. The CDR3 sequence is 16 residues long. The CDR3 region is CASSLARFSFIDTQYF. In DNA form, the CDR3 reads TGTGCCAGCAGTTTAGCGAGGTTTTCTTTTATAGATACGCAGTATTTT.